This TCR beta chain emerged from a study of blood T cells in healthy people across ages. Study in general: Every two T cells gave about one barcoded beta molecule via template switching.

Next came a second PCR, run for about 6 to 11 cycles, which used a sample-barcoded 5' primer along with a J-beta primer mix. TCRdb re-called the 5' RACE reads through MiXCR, storing one row per CDR3 protein. This sample has 1.8 million or so distinct CDR3 sequences, with about 39% found just once. The germline V and J ends were trimmed by 5 bases and 5 bases, with 16 bases remaining between them. CDR1 and CDR2 (germline): SGHTA, FQGNSA. CDR3 size: 15 residues. The sequenced sample consisted of blood. The chain links TRBV7-2 to TRBJ2-1; maybe TRBD2 (6 bases). This TCR was sampled from a human donor in good health. The CDR3 coding sequence is TGTGCCAGCAGCCCTCATGGGGGGTCAAACAATGAGCAGTTCTTC. This gives the protein CASSPHGGSNNEQFF.